In this sample, the clone carrying this T cell receptor beta chain turned up many times. Its specificity is unknown. V lost 3 bases and J lost 1; bases outside the gene matches: 2. The CDR3 length is 16 residues. The V gene's germline CDR1 is SNHLY and CDR2 FYNNEI. This sample is drawn from a study of regulatory T cells in long-lasting Graves disease. Study details: Persistence in Graves' disease required over 5 years of antithyroid drugs plus positive TSH receptor antibodies. Study conclusions and caveats: The sample size was small, and this may have reduced accuracy. TRBV28, TRBJ1-2 and TRBJ2-5 were favored in persistent disease. Comparison showed that persistent patients shared more public clonotypes (about 3,000) than new patients (roughly 970).

Library construction for TCR beta used iRepertoire HTBI primers and Arm-PCR of CDR3 regions. One entry per CDR3 protein results from TCRdb running MiXCR on the multiplex PCR reads. Here the sample spans fewer than 400,000 distinct CDR3 sequences, about 19% being singletons. Time point here: persistent/refractory GD, antithyroid drugs over 5 years with positive TRAb. Extracted RNA from PBMCs served as the source of the TCR library. The sequence came from a female donor with Graves disease. The gene calls are TRBV2 and TRBJ2-2; 10 bases are shared with TRBD2. The sequenced sample was peripheral blood mononuclear cells (PBMCs), obtained when the disease was refractory, from a patient treated with antithyroid drugs. CDR3 in amino acids: CASSEPSGGNTGELFF. The CDR3 bases are TGTGCCAGCAGTGAGCCTAGCGGGGGGAACACCGGGGAGCTGTTTTTT.